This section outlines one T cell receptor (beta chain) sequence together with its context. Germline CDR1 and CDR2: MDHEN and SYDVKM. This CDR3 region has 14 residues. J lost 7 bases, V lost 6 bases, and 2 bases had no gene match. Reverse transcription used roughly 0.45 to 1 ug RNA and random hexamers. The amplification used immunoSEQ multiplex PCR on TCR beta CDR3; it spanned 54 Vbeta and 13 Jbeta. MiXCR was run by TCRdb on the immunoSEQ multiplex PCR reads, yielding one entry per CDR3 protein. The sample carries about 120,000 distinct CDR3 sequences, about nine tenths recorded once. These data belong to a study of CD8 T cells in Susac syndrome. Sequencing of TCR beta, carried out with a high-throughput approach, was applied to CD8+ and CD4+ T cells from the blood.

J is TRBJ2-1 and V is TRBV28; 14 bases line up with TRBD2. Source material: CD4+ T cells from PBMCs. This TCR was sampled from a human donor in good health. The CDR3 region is CASRRTSGRNEQFF. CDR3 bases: TGTGCCAGCAGACGGACTAGCGGGAGGAATGAGCAGTTCTTC.